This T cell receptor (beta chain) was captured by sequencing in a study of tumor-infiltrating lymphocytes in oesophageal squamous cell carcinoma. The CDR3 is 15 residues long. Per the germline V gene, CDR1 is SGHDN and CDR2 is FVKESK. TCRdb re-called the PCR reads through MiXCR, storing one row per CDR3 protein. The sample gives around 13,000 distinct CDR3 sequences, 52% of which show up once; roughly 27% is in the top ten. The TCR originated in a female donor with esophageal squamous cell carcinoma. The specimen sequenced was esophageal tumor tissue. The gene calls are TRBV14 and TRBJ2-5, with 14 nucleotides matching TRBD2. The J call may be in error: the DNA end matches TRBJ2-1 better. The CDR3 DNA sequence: TGTGCCAGCAGCCAGGCGACTAGCGGGAGGGGTAGACAGTTCTTC. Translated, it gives CASSQATSGRGRQFF.